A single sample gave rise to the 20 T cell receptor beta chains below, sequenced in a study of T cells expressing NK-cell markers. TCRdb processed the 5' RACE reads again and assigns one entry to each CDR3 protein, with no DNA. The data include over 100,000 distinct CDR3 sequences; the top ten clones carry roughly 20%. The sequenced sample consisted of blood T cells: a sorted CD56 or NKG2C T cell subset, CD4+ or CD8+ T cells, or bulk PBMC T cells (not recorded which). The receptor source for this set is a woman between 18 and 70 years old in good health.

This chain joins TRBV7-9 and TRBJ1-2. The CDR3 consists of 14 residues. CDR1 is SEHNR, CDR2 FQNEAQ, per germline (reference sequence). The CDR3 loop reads CASSLVVRDYGYTF.

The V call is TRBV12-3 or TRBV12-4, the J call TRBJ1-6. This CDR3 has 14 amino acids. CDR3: CASSLAGSNSPLHF.

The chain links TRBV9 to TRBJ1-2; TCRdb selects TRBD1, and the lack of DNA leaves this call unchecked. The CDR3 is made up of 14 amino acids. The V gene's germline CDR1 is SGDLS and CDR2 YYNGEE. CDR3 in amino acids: CASSPDRGPYGYTF. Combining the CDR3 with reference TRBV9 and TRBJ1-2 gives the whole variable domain DSGVTQTPKHLITATGQRVTLRCSPRSGDLSVYWYQQSLDQGLQFLIQYYNGEERAKGNILERFSAQQFPDLHSELNLSSLELGDSALYFCASSPDRGPYGYTFGSGTRLTVV.

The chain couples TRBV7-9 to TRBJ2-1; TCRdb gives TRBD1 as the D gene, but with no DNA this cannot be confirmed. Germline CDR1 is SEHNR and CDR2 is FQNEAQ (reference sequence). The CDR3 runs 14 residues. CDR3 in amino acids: CASSATGGANEQFF.

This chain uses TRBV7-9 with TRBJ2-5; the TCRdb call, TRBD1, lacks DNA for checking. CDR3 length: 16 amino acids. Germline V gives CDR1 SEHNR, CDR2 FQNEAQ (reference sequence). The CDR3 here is CASSSSGTVILETQYF.

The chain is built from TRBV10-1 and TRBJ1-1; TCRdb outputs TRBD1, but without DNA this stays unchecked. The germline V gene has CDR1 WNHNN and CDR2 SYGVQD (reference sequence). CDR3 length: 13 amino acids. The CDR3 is CASTMGQYTEAFF.

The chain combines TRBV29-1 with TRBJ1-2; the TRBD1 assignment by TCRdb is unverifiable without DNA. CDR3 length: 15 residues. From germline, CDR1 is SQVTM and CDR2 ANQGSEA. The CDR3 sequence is CSVEGAWGPNYGYTF.

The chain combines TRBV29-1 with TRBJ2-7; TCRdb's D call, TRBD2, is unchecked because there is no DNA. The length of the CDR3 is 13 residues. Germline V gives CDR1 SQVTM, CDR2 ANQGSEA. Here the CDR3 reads CSAVGPDLYEQYF.

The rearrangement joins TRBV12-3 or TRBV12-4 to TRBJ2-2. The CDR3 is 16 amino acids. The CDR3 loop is CASSVAEISNTGELFF.

The CDR3 reads CASSPRTGTRAFF. The chain combines TRBV25-1 with TRBJ1-1. CDR1 and CDR2 (germline): MGHDK, SYGVNS. The CDR3 is 13 amino acids.

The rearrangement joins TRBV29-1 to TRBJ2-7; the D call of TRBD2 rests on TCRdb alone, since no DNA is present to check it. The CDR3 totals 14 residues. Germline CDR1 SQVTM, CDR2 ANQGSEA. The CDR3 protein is CSVLISGRDYEQYF.

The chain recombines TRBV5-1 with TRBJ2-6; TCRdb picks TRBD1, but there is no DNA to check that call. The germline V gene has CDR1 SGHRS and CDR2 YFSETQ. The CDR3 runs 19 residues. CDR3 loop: CASSFLSVAGGTGANVLTF.

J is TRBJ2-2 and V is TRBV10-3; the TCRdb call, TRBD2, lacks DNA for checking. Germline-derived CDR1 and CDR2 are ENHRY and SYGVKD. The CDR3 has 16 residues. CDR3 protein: CAISGQLAGYTGELFF.

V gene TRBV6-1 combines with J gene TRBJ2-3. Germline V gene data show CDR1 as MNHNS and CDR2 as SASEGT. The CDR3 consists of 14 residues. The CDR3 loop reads CASTYRGELDTQYF.

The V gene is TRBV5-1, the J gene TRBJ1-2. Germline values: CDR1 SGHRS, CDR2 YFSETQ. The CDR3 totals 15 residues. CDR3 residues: CASSLGPGSPRGYTF.

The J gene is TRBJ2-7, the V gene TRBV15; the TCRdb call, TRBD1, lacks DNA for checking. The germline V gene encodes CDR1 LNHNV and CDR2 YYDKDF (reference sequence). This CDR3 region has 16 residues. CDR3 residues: CATSYRLTGGKYEQYF.

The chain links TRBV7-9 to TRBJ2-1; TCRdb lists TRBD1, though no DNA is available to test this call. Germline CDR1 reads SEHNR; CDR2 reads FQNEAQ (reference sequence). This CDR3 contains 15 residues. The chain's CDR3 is CASSTSGGAWNEQFF. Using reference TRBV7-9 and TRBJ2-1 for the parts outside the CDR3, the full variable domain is DTGVSQNPRHKITKRGQNVTFRCDPISEHNRLYWYRQTLGQGPEFLTYFQNEAQLEKSRLLSDRFSAERPKGSFSTLEIQRTEQGDSAMYLCASSTSGGAWNEQFFGPGTRLTVL.

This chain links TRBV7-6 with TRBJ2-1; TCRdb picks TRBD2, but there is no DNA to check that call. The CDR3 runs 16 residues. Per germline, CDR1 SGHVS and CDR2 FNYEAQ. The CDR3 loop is CASSLGGLAGSNEQFF.

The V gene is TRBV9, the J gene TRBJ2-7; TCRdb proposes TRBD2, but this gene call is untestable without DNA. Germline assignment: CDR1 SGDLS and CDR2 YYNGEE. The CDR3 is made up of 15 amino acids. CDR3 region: CASSVESSGTYEQYF. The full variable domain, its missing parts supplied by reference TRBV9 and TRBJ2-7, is DSGVTQTPKHLITATGQRVTLRCSPRSGDLSVYWYQQSLDQGLQFLIQYYNGEERAKGNILERFSAQQFPDLHSELNLSSLELGDSALYFCASSVESSGTYEQYFGPGTRLTVT.

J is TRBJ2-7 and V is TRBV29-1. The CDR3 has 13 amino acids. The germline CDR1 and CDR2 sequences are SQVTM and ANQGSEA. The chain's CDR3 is CSVPDAITYEQYF.